The 9 T cell receptor beta chains given below trace back to one sample, sequenced in a study of blood T cell repertoires in COVID-19. Profiled with immunoSEQ multiplex PCR; TCRdb holds only in-frame clones, not every one. Counted here are 100,000 to 120,000 clones, 85% occurring once; the ten biggest clones make up 10% to 15%. Sequenced input: peripheral blood. All receptors derive from a human donor in a cohort sampled during active COVID-19.

The rearrangement uses TRBV10-3 and TRBJ2-1; D might be TRBD1 (6 bases). Germline V gene sequence: CDR1 ENHRY, CDR2 SYGVKD. The V end lost 6 bases, the J end lost 6 bases, and 15 bases lay between the germline ends. The CDR3 runs 14 residues. CDR3: CAIRGELGGNEQFF. CDR3 coding DNA: TGTGCCATCAGGGGGGAACTAGGGGGCAATGAGCAGTTCTTC.

Only a few counts were recorded for this clone. V and J are TRBV27 and TRBJ2-7; 11 bases map to TRBD2. This CDR3 region has 16 residues. V lost 3 bases, J lost 4 bases, and 8 bases stayed unmatched. Germline loops: CDR1 MNHEY, CDR2 SMNVEV (reference sequence). The CDR3 DNA reads as TGTGCCAGCAGTTTCGCCCCCGCTAGCGGGGGGTACGAGCAGTACTTC. It codes for CASSFAPASGGYEQYF.

The chain recombines TRBV5-1 with TRBJ2-7, with 10 bases matching TRBD2. Germline assignment: CDR1 SGHRS and CDR2 YFSETQ. V lost 2 bases to trimming and J lost 3 bases; unmatched junction nucleotides: 2. The CDR3 totals 14 residues. The CDR3 bases are TGCGCCAGCAGCTTTAGGACTAGCGGCTACGAGCAGTACTTC. Its translation is CASSFRTSGYEQYF.

The chain couples TRBV20-1 to TRBJ1-5, with 11 bases lining up with TRBD1. V shed 3 bases, J shed 6 bases, and the junction held 4 bases outside the gene matches. The CDR3 runs to 14 residues. Germline values: CDR1 DFQATT, CDR2 SNEGSKA (reference sequence). CDR3 sequence reads: CSASRGQGVQPQHF. CDR3 nucleotide sequence: TGCAGTGCTAGTCGGGGACAGGGGGTTCAGCCCCAGCATTTT.

The chain has TRBV10-2 and TRBJ1-5; D ambiguous. CDR1 WSHSY and CDR2 SAAADI come from the germline V gene. The germline V and J ends were trimmed by 6 bases and 0 bases, with 6 bases remaining between them. The CDR3 has 13 residues. CDR3 sequence: CASRADSNQPQHF. CDR3 sequence (DNA): TGCGCCAGCAGAGCGGATAGCAATCAGCCCCAGCATTTT.

The CDR3 reads CASSWTGQGALDTQYF. DNA of the CDR3: TGTGCCAGCAGTTGGACTGGACAGGGGGCTTTGGATACGCAGTATTTT. This chain connects TRBV6-5 to TRBJ2-3; 11 nucleotides agree with TRBD1. Per the germline V gene, CDR1 is MNHEY and CDR2 is SVGAGI. The CDR3 is made up of 16 amino acids. V was clipped by 4 bases and J by 6 bases; unmatched bases: 9.

The chain recombines TRBV7-2 with TRBJ2-3; 11 bases map to TRBD2. With V trimmed by 4 bases and J by 5 bases, 8 bases remained unmatched. In germline, CDR1 is SGHTA, CDR2 FQGNSA. The CDR3 has 16 amino acids. The CDR3 DNA reads as TGTGCCAGCAGCTGGAGACTAGCGGGGAGGCGAGATACGCAGTATTTT. Its translation is CASSWRLAGRRDTQYF.

This chain joins TRBV15 and TRBJ2-7, with 9 bases lining up with TRBD2. Germline CDR1 LNHNV, CDR2 YYDKDF (reference sequence). The CDR3 length is 14 residues. Trimming removed 5 bases from V and 0 bases from J; junction bases left unmatched: 2. CDR3 coding DNA: TGTGCCACCAGCCCTAGCGGGGACTCCTACGAGCAGTACTTC. Translated, it gives CATSPSGDSYEQYF.

CDR3 protein: CASSVGLRSARSEETQYF. CDR3 nucleotide sequence: TGTGCCAGCAGCGTAGGATTGCGTAGCGCTCGAAGCGAAGAGACCCAGTACTTC. The chain joins TRBV9 to TRBJ2-5, with a possible D match to TRBD2 (5 bases). V lost 0 bases and J 3 bases, leaving 21 bases between the germline ends. CDR1 is SGDLS and CDR2 is YYNGEE in the germline V gene. CDR3 length equals 18 residues.